This T cell receptor (beta chain) is drawn from a study of blood T cell repertoires in COVID-19. Losses at the gene ends were 3 bases for V and 0 bases for J; bases not matched to a gene: 3. The CDR3 spans 16 residues. The germline gives CDR1 MRHNA, CDR2 SNTAGT. Sequencing used immunoSEQ multiplex PCR; TCRdb keeps in-frame clones, though not all of them. The sample lists roughly 110,000 clones, more than 70% occurring once. The V gene is TRBV6-4, the J gene TRBJ2-1; 9 bases align to TRBD2. Sequencing used peripheral blood. This TCR came from a man aged 45-60 years with active or convalescent COVID-19. The CDR3 here is CASSEFSGSSYNEQFF. As DNA, the CDR3 is TGTGCCAGCAGTGAATTTAGCGGGAGCTCCTACAATGAGCAGTTCTTC.